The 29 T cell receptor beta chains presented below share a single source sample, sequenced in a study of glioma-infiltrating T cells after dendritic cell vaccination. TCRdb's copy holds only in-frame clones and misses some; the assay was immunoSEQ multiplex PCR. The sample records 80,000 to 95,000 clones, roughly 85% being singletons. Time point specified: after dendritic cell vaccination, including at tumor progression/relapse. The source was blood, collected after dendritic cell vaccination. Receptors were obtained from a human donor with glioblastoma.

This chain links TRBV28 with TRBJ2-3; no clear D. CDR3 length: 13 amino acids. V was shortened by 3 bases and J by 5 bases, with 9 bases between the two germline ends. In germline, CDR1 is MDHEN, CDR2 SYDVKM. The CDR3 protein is CASSFPGLDTQYF. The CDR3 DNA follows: TGTGCCAGCAGTTTCCCCGGTCTAGATACGCAGTATTTT.

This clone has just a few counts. CDR3 coding DNA: TGCGCCAGCAGCTTGGATCCGGGGATAACAGATACGCAGTATTTT. This translates into CASSLDPGITDTQYF. This chain links TRBV5-1 with TRBJ2-3; possible D gene TRBD2, 5 bases. The CDR3 has 15 residues. Germline loops: CDR1 SGHRS, CDR2 YFSETQ. Deletions cut 0 bases from V and 3 bases from J, with 11 bases between. The full variable domain, rest sourced from reference TRBV5-1 and TRBJ2-3, is KAGVTQTPRYLIKTRGQQVTLSCSPISGHRSVSWYQQTPGQGLQFLFEYFSETQRNKGNFPGRFSGRQFSNSRSEMNVSTLELGDSALYLCASSLDPGITDTQYFGPGTRLTVL.

The CDR3 bases are TGTGCCAGCAGTGAACAGGGGAATGGCTACACCTTC. It codes for CASSEQGNGYTF. The chain has TRBV2 and TRBJ1-2; TRBD1 is a possible D gene (6 bases). There are 12 residues in the CDR3. Trimming cost V 2 bases and J 6 bases, with 7 bases left between them. CDR1 SNHLY and CDR2 FYNNEI come from the germline V gene.

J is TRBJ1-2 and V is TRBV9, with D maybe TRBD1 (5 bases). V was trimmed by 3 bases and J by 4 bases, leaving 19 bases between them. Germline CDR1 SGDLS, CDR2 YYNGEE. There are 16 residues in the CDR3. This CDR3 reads CASSEGRQQDTYGYTF. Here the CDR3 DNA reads TGTGCCAGCAGCGAGGGAAGACAGCAAGACACCTATGGCTACACCTTC.

The CDR3 nucleotides are TGCAGCGTACTCCCCCCCTCCACGAACTATGGCTACACCTTC. Encoded protein: CSVLPPSTNYGYTF. The chain employs TRBV29-1 and TRBJ1-2; D ambiguous. CDR3 size: 14 residues. Germline CDR1 and CDR2: SQVTM and ANQGSEA. V lost 6 bases and J lost 2, with 16 bases in between.

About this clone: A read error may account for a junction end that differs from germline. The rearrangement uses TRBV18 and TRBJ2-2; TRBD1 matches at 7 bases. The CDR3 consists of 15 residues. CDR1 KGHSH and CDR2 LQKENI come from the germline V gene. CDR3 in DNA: TGTGCCAGCTCCCCACGACAGGGATTCACCGGGGAGCTGTTTTTT. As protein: CASSPRQGFTGELFF.

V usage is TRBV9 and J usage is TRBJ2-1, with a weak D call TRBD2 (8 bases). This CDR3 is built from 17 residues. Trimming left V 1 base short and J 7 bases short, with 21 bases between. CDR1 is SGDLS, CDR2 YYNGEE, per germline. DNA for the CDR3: TGTGCCAGCAGCGTATTCCAGGGGGGGACTAGTGTTAATGAGCAGTTCTTC. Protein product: CASSVFQGGTSVNEQFF. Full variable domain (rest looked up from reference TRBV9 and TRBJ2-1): DSGVTQTPKHLITATGQRVTLRCSPRSGDLSVYWYQQSLDQGLQFLIQYYNGEERAKGNILERFSAQQFPDLHSELNLSSLELGDSALYFCASSVFQGGTSVNEQFFGPGTRLTVL.

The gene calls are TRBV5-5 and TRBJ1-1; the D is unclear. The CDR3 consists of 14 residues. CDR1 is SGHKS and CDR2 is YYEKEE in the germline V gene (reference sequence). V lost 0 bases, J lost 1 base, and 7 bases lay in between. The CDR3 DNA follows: TGTGCCAGCAGCTTGGCCGGAGAGAACACTGAAGCTTTCTTT. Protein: CASSLAGENTEAFF.

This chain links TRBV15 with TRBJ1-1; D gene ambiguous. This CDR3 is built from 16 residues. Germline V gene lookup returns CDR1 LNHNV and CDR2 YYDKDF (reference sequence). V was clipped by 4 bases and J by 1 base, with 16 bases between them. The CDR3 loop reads CATSNARGSWNTEAFF. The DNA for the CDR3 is TGTGCCACCAGCAATGCCCGGGGTAGTTGGAACACTGAAGCTTTCTTT.

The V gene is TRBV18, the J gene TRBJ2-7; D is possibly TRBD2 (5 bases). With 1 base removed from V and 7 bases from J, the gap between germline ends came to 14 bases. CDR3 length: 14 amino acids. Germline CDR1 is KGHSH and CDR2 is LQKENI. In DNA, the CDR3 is TGTGCCAGCTCACCACAAGAGACCCCGGGGGAGCAGTACTTC. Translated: CASSPQETPGEQYF.

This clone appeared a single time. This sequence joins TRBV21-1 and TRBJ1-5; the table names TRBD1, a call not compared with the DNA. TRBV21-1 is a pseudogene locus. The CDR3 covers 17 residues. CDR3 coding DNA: TGTGCCAGCAGCAAAAAATTAGTAGGGGTTCACAATCAGCCCCAGCATTTT. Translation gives CASSKKLVGVHNQPQHF.

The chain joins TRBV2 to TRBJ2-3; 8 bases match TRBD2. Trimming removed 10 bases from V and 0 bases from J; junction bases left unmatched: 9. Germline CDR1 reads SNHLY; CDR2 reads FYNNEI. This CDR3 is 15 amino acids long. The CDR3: CATRDSGASTDTQYF. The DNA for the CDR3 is TGTGCCACCCGGGATAGCGGGGCTAGCACAGATACGCAGTATTTT.

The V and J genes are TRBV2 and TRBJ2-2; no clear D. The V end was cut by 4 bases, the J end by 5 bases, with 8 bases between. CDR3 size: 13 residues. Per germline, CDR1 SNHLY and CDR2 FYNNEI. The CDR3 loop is CASSVLGTGELFF. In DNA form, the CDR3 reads TGTGCCAGCAGTGTTCTCGGGACCGGGGAGCTGTTTTTT.

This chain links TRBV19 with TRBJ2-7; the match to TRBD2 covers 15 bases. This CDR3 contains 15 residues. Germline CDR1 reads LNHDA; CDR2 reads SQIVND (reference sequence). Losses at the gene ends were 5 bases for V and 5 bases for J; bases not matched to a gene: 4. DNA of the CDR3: TGTGCCAGTAGTCCAAGGACTAGCGGGGGGGACGAGCAGTACTTC. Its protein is CASSPRTSGGDEQYF.

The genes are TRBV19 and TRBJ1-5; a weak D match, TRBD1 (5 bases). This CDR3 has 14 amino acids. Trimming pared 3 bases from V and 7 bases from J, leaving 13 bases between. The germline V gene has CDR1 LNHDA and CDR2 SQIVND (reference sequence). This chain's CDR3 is CASSISGYGQPQHF. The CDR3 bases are TGTGCCAGTAGTATCTCAGGGTACGGGCAGCCCCAGCATTTT. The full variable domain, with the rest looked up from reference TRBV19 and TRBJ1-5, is DGGITQSPKYLFRKEGQNVTLSCEQNLNHDAMYWYRQDPGQGLRLIYYSQIVNDFQKGDIAEGYSVSREKKESFPLTVTSAQKNPTAFYLCASSISGYGQPQHFGDGTRLSIL.

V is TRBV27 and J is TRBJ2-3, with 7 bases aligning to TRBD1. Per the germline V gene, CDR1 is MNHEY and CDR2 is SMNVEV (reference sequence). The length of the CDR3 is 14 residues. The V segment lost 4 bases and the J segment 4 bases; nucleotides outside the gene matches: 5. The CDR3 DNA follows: TGTGCCAGCAGTTCCCGACAGGGCCCAGATACGCAGTATTTT. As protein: CASSSRQGPDTQYF.

CDR3 protein: CASSATGNTDTQYF. The CDR3 bases are TGTGCCAGCAGCGCAACAGGGAACACAGATACGCAGTATTTT. The genes are TRBV6-1 and TRBJ2-3, with D possibly TRBD1 on 6 matching bases. With 6 bases removed from V and 2 bases from J, the gap between germline ends came to 12 bases. The germline gives CDR1 MNHNS, CDR2 SASEGT. The CDR3 extends over 14 amino acids.

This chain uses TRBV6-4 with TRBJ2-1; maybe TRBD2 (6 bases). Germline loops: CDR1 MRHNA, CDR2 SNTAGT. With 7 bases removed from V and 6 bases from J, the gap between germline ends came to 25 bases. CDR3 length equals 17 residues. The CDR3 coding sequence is TGTGCCAGCACCAAAATCCAACCCCGGTGGGGGGTCAATGAGCAGTTCTTC. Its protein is CASTKIQPRWGVNEQFF.

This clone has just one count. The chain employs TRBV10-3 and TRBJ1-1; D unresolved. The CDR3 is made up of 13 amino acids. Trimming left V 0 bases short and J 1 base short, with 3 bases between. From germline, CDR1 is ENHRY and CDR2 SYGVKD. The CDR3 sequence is CAISESANTEAFF. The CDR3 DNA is TGTGCCATCAGTGAGTCGGCGAACACTGAAGCTTTCTTT.

CDR3 in amino acids: CASSEARTGSGNTIYF. CDR3 coding DNA: TGTGCCAGCAGTGAAGCGAGAACCGGCTCTGGAAACACCATATATTTT. The chain joins TRBV25-1 to TRBJ1-3; no clear D. In germline, CDR1 is MGHDK, CDR2 SYGVNS. V lost 2 bases to trimming and J lost 0 bases, with 11 bases between them. The CDR3 runs 16 residues.

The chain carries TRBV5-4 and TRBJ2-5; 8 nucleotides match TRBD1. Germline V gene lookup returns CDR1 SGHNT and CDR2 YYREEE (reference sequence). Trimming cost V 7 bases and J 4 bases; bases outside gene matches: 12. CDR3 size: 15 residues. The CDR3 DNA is TGTGCCAGCCAACCCGACAGGGGCCGACTAGAGACCCAGTACTTC. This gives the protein CASQPDRGRLETQYF.

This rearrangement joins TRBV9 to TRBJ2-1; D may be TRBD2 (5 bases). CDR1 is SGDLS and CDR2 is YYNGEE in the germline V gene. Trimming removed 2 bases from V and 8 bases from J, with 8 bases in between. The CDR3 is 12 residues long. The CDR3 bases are TGTGCCAGCAGCGTGGACTTAGATGAGCAGTTCTTC. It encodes CASSVDLDEQFF.

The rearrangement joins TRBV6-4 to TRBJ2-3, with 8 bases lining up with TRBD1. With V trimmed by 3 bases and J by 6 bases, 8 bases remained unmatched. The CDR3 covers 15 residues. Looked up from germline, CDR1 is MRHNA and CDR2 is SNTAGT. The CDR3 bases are TGTGCCAGCAGTGATAGGGCAGGGGGCATGGATACGCAGTATTTT. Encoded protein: CASSDRAGGMDTQYF.

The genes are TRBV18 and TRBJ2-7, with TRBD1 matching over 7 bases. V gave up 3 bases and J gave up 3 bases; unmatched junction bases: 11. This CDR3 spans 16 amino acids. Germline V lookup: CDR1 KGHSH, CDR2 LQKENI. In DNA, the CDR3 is TGTGCCAGCTCACCTCCCTCGGCAGGGGGAAACTACGAGCAGTACTTC. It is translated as CASSPPSAGGNYEQYF.

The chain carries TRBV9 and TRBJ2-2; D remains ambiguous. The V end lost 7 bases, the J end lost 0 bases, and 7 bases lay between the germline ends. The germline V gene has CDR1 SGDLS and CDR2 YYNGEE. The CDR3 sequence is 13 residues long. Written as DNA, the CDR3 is TGTGCCAGCTCGACATCGAACACCGGGGAGCTGTTTTTT. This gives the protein CASSTSNTGELFF.

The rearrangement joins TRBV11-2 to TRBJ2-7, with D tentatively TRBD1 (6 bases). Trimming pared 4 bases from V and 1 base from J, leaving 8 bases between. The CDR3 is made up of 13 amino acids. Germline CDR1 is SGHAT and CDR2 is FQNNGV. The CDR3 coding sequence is TGTGCCAGCAGCTGGACAGAGTCCTACGAGCAGTACTTC. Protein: CASSWTESYEQYF.

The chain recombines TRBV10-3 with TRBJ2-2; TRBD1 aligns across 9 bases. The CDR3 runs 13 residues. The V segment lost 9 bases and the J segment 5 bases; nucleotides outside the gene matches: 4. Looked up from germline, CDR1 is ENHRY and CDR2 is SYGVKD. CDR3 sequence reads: CAIQGAGTGELFF. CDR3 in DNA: TGTGCCATACAGGGGGCAGGGACCGGGGAGCTGTTTTTT.

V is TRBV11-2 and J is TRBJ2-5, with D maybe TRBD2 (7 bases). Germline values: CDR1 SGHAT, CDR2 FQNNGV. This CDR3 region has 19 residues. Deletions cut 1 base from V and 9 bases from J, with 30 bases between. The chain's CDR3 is CASSLGPRRGGGILDAQYF. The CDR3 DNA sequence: TGTGCCAGCAGCTTAGGGCCGCGCCGAGGGGGGGGGATTCTGGACGCCCAGTACTTC. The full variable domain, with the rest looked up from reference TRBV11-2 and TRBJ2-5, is EAGVAQSPRYKIIEKRQSVAFWCNPISGHATLYWYQQILGQGPKLLIQFQNNGVVDDSQLPKDRFSAERLKGVDSTLKIQPAKLEDSAVYLCASSLGPRRGGGILDAQYFGPGTRLLVL.

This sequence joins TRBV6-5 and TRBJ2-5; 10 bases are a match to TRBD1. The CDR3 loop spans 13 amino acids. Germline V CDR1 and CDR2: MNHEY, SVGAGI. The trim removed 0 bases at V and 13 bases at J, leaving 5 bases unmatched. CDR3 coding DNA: TGTGCCAGCAGTTACTCTGCGACAGGGGGCCGGTACTTC. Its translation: CASSYSATGGRYF.